A selection of T cell receptor beta chains follows, all from one sample in a study of blood T cell repertoires in COVID-19. TCRdb's copy holds only in-frame clones and misses some; the assay was immunoSEQ multiplex PCR. Of over 300,000 clones listed, over 75% are singletons. The specimen was PBMCs or T cells enriched from blood (not recorded which). The receptor source for this set is a woman aged 30 to 39 with acute COVID-19. Each CDR3 is given with its conserved first and last residue. Fields, in order: clone size, J gene, D gene, V gene, CDR3 protein, CDR3 DNA. The D gene is left open where the match is weak. Size is stated for part of the rows, as once, few or many counts, or as a class when the clone is expanded.

abundance: .
j_gene: TRBJ1-2
d_gene: .
v_gene: TRBV7-2
CDR3aa: CASSLDTYGYTF
CDR3nt: TGTGCCAGCAGCTTGGACACGTATGGCTACACCTTC

abundance: .
j_gene: TRBJ2-3
d_gene: TRBD2
v_gene: TRBV7-6
CDR3aa: CASSFPSGGTDTQYF
CDR3nt: TGTGCCAGCAGCTTCCCTAGCGGGGGCACAGATACGCAGTATTTT

abundance: .
j_gene: TRBJ2-1
d_gene: TRBD2
v_gene: TRBV7-2
CDR3aa: CASTGGSPAYNEQFF
CDR3nt: TGTGCCAGCACCGGGGGGTCCCCGGCTTACAATGAGCAGTTCTTC

abundance: .
j_gene: TRBJ1-1
d_gene: TRBD1
v_gene: TRBV19
CDR3aa: CASTSGNRGPSEAFF
CDR3nt: TGTGCGAGTACAAGTGGGAACAGGGGGCCGAGTGAAGCTTTCTTT

abundance: .
j_gene: TRBJ2-3
d_gene: TRBD1
v_gene: TRBV5-1
CDR3aa: CASYRGLSTDTQYF
CDR3nt: TGCGCCAGCTACAGGGGATTAAGCACAGATACGCAGTATTTT

abundance: .
j_gene: TRBJ2-1
d_gene: TRBD2
v_gene: TRBV7-2
CDR3aa: CASSLVAGGGNEQFF
CDR3nt: TGTGCCAGCAGCTTAGTAGCGGGGGGAGGCAATGAGCAGTTCTTC

abundance: .
j_gene: TRBJ1-5
d_gene: .
v_gene: TRBV15
CDR3aa: CATSWTERSDQPQHF
CDR3nt: TGTGCCACCAGCTGGACCGAGCGGTCCGATCAGCCCCAGCATTTT

abundance: .
j_gene: TRBJ2-5
d_gene: TRBD2
v_gene: TRBV5-1
CDR3aa: CASSLEGLAVETQYF
CDR3nt: TGCGCCAGCAGCTTGGAGGGACTAGCTGTTGAGACCCAGTACTTC

abundance: .
j_gene: TRBJ2-7
d_gene: .
v_gene: TRBV12-3/TRBV12-4
CDR3aa: CASSQNYEQYF
CDR3nt: TGTGCCAGCAGCCAAAACTACGAGCAGTACTTC

abundance: .
j_gene: TRBJ1-2
d_gene: .
v_gene: TRBV24-1
CDR3aa: CATSDLRDYTF
CDR3nt: TGTGCCACCAGTGATCTGCGGGACTACACCTTC

abundance: .
j_gene: TRBJ2-3
d_gene: .
v_gene: TRBV29-1
CDR3aa: CSVEVYGDTQYF
CDR3nt: TGCAGCGTTGAGGTGTACGGAGATACGCAGTATTTT

abundance: .
j_gene: TRBJ2-6
d_gene: .
v_gene: TRBV28
CDR3aa: CASSTPRQGSGANVLTF
CDR3nt: TGTGCCAGCAGTACCCCCCGGCAGGGGTCCGGGGCCAACGTCCTGACTTTC

abundance: .
j_gene: TRBJ2-7
d_gene: .
v_gene: TRBV4-3
CDR3aa: CASSQDGGLGYEQYF
CDR3nt: TGCGCCAGCAGCCAAGACGGGGGGCTCGGGTACGAGCAGTACTTC

abundance: few
j_gene: TRBJ1-2
d_gene: TRBD1
v_gene: TRBV6-4
CDR3aa: CASSVTGTDYGYTF
CDR3nt: TGTGCCAGCAGTGTCACCGGGACAGACTATGGCTACACCTTC

abundance: .
j_gene: TRBJ1-4
d_gene: .
v_gene: TRBV7-7
CDR3aa: CASSASRVPNEKLFF
CDR3nt: TGTGCCAGCAGCGCCAGCCGGGTCCCTAATGAAAAACTGTTTTTT